This T cell receptor beta chain was profiled in a study of beta chain features in type 1 diabetes. Sequencing targeted expressed TCRB transcripts, as all isolated RNA had been reverse transcribed. Measured with immunoSEQ multiplex PCR; TCRdb has only the in-frame clones, and not every one. The sample has under 800,000 clones, around 15% seen once. This CDR3 has 15 residues. V lost 2 bases and J 5 bases, leaving 13 bases between the germline ends. CDR1 and CDR2 from the germline V gene are MNHNY and SVGAGI (reference sequence). The V gene is TRBV6-6, the J gene TRBJ2-1, with D tentatively TRBD2 (5 bases). Sequenced material: naive CD4+ T cells from blood. The sequence was collected from a man aged 18 to 29 in good health. The CDR3 spells CASSYPSTGNNEQFF. CDR3 sequence (DNA): TGTGCCAGCAGTTACCCGAGTACGGGAAACAATGAGCAGTTCTTC.